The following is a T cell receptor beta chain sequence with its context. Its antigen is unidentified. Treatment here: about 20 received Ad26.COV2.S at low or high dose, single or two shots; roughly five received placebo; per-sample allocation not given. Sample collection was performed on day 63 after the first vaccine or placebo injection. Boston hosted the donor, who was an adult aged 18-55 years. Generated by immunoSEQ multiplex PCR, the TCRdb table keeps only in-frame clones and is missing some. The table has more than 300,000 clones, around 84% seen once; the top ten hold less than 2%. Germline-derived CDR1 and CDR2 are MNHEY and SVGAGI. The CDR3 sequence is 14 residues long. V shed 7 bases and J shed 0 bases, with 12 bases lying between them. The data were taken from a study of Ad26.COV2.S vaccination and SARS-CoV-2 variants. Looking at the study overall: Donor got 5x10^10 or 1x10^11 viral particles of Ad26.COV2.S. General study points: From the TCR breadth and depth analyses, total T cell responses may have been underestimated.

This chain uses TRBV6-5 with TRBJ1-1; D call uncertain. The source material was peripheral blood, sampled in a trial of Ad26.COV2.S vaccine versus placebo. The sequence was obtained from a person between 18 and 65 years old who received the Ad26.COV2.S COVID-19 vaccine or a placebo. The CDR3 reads CASTTMGLNTEAFF. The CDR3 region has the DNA TGTGCCAGCACTACAATGGGGTTGAACACTGAAGCTTTCTTT.